This T cell receptor (beta chain) originates from a study of Ad26.COV2.S vaccination and SARS-CoV-2 variants. Study background: Vaccine-arm donor from the placebo-controlled COV1001 Ad26.COV2.S trial. The study gave Ad26.COV2.S intramuscularly, once or twice 56 days apart. Study observations and caveats: Similar non-spike TCR breadth was observed in recipients of vaccine and of placebo.

Germline V CDR1 and CDR2: SQVTM, ANQGSEA. CDR3 length equals 15 residues. V shed 3 bases, J shed 7 bases, and the junction held 4 bases outside the gene matches. Treatment of the sample: roughly 19 received Ad26.COV2.S at low or high dose, single or two shots; 5 received placebo; per-sample allocation not given. The samples were gathered on day 63 after the first injection of vaccine or placebo. An 18-55-year-old adult in Boston served as donor. On this clone itself: No antigen is known for it.

Produced via immunoSEQ multiplex PCR; TCRdb's table is partial and in-frame only. This sample yields 300,000 to 350,000 clones, of which about 89% are seen a single time; approximately 5% belongs to the top ten. The chain joins TRBV29-1 to TRBJ2-2, with TRBD2 matching over 14 bases. The specimen was peripheral blood, collected in a trial of Ad26.COV2.S vaccine versus placebo. The sequence was collected from a person aged 18 to 59 who received the Ad26.COV2.S COVID-19 vaccine or a placebo. The CDR3 sequence is CSVDGLAGGSGELFF. As DNA, the CDR3 is TGCAGCGTTGACGGACTAGCGGGAGGAAGCGGGGAGCTGTTTTTT.